This TCR beta chain was identified in a study of CD8+CD57+ T cells in acquired aplastic anemia listed by TCRdb under 2018. About the study as a whole: On average, sorted CD4+ and CD8+ cells yielded about 3 ug of extracted DNA, with a range of 0.2 to 27.4 ug. CD8+CD57+ expansion was defined as frequency above the mean frequency observed in healthy subjects.

The table lists this clonotype with many counts. No antigen is known for it. Per-base qualities were not stored, and no clone one base away is much larger. CDR1 and CDR2 were assigned from the germline V gene as MNHEY and SVGEGT. The CDR3 measures 12 amino acids from cysteine to phenylalanine. The entry retains the CDR3 DNA only, 36 bases that are in frame from base 1. V and J are truncated by 6 bases and 2 bases respectively, leaving an intervening sequence of 8 bases. Genomic DNA was used as template for profiling of TCR beta VDJ combinations and CDR3 sequences. An Illumina HiSeq 2000 was the platform used for TCR repertoire sequencing. The authors' analysis ran thus. TRBV/TRBJ rearrangement plots, CDR3 size and DJ length profiles, and Simpson's diversity index were used to evaluate the repertoires. The most abundant DNA sequence in the deep sequencing data was defined as the immunodominant clone. CDR3 amino acid sequences were screened for sharing across subjects and compared with published repertoires and the VDJdb database. TCRdb redid the processing of the public reads, applying fastp at Q25 and MiXCR, and retained in-frame beta chains. Here each entry gathers all rows of one CDR3 protein and keeps the most common genes and DNA. TCRdb's processing, not the study's, gives the V and J calls here. The sample profile shows some 200,000 distinct CDR3 sequences; just under 50% of them were found once. The biggest ten clones account for around 9.7% of the sample.

General conclusions and limits of the study: No significant difference in CD8+ Simpson's diversity was found between patients and healthy controls (P=0.060). Around 30 CD8+ CDR3 sequences were shared between patients and controls but appeared highly expressed in patients and within their immunodominant clones.

The patients picked for sequencing were ones in whom flow cytometry had shown an expansion of CD8+CD57+ cells. Severe acquired aplastic anemia was diagnosed in all patients according to International Study of Aplastic Anemia and Agranulocytosis and Camitta criteria. No patient had received any therapy when blood was sampled. The study deep-sequenced TCR repertoires of sorted CD4+ and CD8+ blood T cells from severe aplastic anemia patients and healthy subjects. Patients were enrolled under clinicaltrials.gov protocols 00001620, 01623167, 00001397, 00071045, 00081523 and 00961064 in the USA. Ficoll-Paque density gradient centrifugation was used to isolate peripheral blood mononuclear cells. Before DNA extraction, CD4+ and CD8+ T cells were sorted with FACS or magnetic beads.

This sequence uses TRBV6-2 or TRBV6-3 and TRBJ2-7; no D gene can be assigned with confidence. This TCR was sampled from a human donor with aplastic anemia. Sample: sorted CD4+, CD8+, or CD8+CD57+ T cells (not recorded which) from PBMCs. DNA sequence: TGTGCCAGCAGCTTTAGTACCTACGAGCAGTACTTC. Its protein reads: CASSFSTYEQYF.